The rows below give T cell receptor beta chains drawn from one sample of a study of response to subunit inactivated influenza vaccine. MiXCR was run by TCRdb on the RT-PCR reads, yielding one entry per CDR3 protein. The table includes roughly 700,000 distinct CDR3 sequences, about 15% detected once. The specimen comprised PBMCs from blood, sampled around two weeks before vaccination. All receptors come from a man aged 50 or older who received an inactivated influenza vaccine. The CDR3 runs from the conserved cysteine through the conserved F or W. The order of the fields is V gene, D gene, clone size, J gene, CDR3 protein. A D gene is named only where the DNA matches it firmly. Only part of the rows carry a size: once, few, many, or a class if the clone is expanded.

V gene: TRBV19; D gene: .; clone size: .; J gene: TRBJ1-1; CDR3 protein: CASSTRDAGSTEAFF
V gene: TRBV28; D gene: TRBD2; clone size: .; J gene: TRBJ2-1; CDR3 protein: CASSGGTSARNEQFF
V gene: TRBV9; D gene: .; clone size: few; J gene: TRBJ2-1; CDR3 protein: CASSVAGESYNEQFF
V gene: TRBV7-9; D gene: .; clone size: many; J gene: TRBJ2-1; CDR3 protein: CASSLGNNEQFF
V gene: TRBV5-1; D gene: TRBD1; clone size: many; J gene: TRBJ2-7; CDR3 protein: CASSKGQGAYEQYF
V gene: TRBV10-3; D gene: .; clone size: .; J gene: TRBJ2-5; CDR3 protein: CAISDRGPETQYF
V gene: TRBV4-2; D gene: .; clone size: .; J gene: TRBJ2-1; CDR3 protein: CASSQGQSDEQFF
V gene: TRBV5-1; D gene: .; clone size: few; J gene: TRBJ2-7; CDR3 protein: CASSSTGNQEQYF
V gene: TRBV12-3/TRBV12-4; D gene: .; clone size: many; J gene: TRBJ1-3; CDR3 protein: CASSLPIRRNTIYF
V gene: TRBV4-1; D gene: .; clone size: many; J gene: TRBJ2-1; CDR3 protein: CASSQDPGYPPYNEQFF
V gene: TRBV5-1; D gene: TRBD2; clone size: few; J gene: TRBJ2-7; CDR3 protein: CASSIGTSGSFLVGQYF
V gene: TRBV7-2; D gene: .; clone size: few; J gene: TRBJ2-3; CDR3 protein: CASSLDIRGANTQYF
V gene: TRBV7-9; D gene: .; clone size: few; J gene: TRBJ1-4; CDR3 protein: CASSLGGTISNEKLFF
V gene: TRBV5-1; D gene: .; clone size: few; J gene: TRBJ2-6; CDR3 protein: CASSLPDSGYSGANVLTF
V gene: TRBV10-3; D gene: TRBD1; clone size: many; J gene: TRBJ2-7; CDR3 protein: CAISDTGGILSYEQYF
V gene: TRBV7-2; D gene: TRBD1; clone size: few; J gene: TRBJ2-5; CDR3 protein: CASSLGPGGFQETQYF
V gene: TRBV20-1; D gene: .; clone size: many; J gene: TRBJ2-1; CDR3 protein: CSAKDGTSYNEQFF
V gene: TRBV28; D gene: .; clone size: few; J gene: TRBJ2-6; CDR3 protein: CASSSGGFGGAGANVLTF
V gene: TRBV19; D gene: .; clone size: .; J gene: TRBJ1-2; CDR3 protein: CASSSAPSNYGYTF
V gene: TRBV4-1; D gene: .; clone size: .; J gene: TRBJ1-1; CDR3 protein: CASSQVGSSFLNTEAFF
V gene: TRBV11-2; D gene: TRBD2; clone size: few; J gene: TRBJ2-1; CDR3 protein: CASSLVMVSGGYNEQFF
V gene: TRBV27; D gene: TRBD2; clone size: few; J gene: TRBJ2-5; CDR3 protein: CASSPESGTSGRQGTQYF
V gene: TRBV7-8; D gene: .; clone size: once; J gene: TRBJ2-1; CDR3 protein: CASSPLLEQFF
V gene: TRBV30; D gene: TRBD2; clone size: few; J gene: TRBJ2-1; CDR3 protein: CAWSLGLGDEQFF
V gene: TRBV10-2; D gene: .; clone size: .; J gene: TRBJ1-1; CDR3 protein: CASMAGGGTEAFF
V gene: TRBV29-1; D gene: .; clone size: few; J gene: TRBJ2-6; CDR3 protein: CSVVKGSGANVLTF
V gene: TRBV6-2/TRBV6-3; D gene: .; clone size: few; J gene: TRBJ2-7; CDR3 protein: CASSSTSLRGYEQYF
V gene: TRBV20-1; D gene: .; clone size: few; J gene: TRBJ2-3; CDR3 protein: CSARLGADTQYF
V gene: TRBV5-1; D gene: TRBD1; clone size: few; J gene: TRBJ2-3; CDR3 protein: CASSGGTGGADTQYF
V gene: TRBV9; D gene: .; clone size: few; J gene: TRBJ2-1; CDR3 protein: CASSPSWGLDEQFF
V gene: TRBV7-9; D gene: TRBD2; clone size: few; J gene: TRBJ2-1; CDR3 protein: CASSPARASGRNEQFF
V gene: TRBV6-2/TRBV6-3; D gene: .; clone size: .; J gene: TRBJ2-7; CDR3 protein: CASRTTGNYEQYF
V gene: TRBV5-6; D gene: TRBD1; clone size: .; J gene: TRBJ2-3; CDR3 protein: CASSLLPRQGTDTQYF
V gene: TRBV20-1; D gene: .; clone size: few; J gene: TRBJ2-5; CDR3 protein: CSAWQGPQETQYF
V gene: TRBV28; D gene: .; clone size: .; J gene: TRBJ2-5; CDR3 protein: CASSPRGGGGETQYF
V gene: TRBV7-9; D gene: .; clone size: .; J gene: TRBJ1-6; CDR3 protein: CASSLEGGRNSPLHF
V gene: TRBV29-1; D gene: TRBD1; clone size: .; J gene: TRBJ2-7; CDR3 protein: CSVVTSLSGQGLVEQYF
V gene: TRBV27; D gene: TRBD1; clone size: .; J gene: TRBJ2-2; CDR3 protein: CASSWTGGAGTGELFF
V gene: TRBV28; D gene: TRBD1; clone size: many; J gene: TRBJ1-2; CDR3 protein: CASSRSGTGGDYGYTF
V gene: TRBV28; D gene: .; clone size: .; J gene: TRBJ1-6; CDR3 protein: CATTETESSYNSPLHF
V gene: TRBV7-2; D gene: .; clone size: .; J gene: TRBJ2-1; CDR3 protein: CASSLGALYNEQFF
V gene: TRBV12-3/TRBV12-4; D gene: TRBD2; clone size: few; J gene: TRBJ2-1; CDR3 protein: CASSPPGLAGNNEQFF
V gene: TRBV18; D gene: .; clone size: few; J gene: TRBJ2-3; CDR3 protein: CASSPRKGTDTQYF
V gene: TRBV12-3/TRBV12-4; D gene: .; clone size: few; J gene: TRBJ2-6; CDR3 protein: CASTSWGPVEANVLTF
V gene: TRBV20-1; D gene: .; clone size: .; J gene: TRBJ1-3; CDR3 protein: CSAAPARQGNTIYF
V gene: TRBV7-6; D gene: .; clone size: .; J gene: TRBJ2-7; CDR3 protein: CAVGEGARGYEQYF
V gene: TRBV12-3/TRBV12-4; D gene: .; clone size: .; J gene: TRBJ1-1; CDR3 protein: CASSFESLNTEAFF
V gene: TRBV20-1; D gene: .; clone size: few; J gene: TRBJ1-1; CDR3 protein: CSAFLGTGNTEAFF
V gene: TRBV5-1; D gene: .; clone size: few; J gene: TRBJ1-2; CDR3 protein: CASSLGWDHSAYGYTF
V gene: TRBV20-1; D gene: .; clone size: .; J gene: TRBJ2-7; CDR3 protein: CSARGPGGLYEQYF
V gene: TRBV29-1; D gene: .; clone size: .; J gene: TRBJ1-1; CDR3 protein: CSVVTRNTEAFF
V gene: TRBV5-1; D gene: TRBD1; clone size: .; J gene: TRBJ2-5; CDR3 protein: CASSKSPRDRVETQYF
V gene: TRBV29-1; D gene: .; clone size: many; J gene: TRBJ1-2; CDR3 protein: CSAGDPNYGYTF
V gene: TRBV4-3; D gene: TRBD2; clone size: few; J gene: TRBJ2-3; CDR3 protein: CASSQEAGTSTDTQYF